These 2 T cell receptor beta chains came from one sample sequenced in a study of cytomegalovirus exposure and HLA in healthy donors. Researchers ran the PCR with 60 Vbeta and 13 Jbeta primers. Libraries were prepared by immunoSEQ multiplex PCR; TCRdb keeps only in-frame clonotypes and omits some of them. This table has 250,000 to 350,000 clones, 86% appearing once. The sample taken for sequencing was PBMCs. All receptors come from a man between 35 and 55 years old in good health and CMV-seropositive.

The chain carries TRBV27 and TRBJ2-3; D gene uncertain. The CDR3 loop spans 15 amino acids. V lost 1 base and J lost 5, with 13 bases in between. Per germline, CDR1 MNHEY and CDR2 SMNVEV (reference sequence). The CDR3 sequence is CASSLFWAPGDTQYF. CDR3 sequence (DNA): TGTGCCAGCAGTTTATTCTGGGCCCCCGGAGATACGCAGTATTTT.

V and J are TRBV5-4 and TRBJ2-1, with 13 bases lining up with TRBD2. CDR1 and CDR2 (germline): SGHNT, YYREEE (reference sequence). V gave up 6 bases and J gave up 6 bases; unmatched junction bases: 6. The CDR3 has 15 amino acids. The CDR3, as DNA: TGTGCCAGCAAGAGCGGGACTAGCGGGACCAATGAGCAGTTCTTC. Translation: CASKSGTSGTNEQFF.